The clone carrying this T cell receptor beta chain appeared a few times. This sample was taken from a study of PD-L1 blockade in urothelial cancer. Study at large: Atezolizumab, begun by patients in the mid-2010s, was given at 1,200 mg intravenously every 3 weeks. After treatment start, blood was analyzed at 3 weeks (second dose) and at 6 weeks.

Only in-frame clones appear in the TCRdb table, and some are missing; sequencing was by immunoSEQ multiplex PCR. The table includes around 93,000 clones, around four fifths detected once. CDR1 MNHNS and CDR2 SASEGT come from the germline V gene. V lost 4 bases to trimming and J lost 6 bases; unmatched junction nucleotides: 4. This CDR3 has 15 amino acids. The time point: peripheral blood 6 weeks after treatment start. This sequence was found in a man aged 70 or older with urothelial cancer. The V and J genes are TRBV6-1 and TRBJ1-6; 9 positions agree with TRBD1. The material sequenced was PBMCs, taken around atezolizumab (anti-PD-L1) treatment. The CDR3 DNA reads TGTGCCAGCAGTGTACAGGGGGCCCTTAATTCACCCCTCCACTTT. Translation: CASSVQGALNSPLHF.